The 20 T cell receptor beta chains below all came from one sample that was sequenced in a study of T cell changes during pregnancy in multiple sclerosis. Data came from immunoSEQ multiplex PCR; TCRdb stores just in-frame clones and leaves some out. The sample shows about 69,000 clones, just over 90% of them seen only once. The source material was peripheral blood, sampled in the third trimester of pregnancy. These TCRs come from a female donor with multiple sclerosis, enrolled in a pregnancy study.

The CDR3 is CASSLDPDQPQHF. CDR3 bases: TGTGCCAGCAGCTTGGATCCGGATCAGCCCCAGCATTTT. The J gene is TRBJ1-5, the V gene TRBV5-6; D not resolved. Germline CDR1 reads SGHDT; CDR2 reads YYEEEE. With 0 bases removed from V and 5 bases from J, the gap between germline ends came to 6 bases. The CDR3 is 13 amino acids.

Comment on this clone: A junction boundary mismatches the germline segment, possibly from a read error. This chain uses TRBV7-9 with TRBJ1-1, with 7 bases aligning to TRBD1. Germline V CDR1 and CDR2: SEHNR, FQNEAQ (reference sequence). The CDR3 has 15 amino acids. Written as DNA, the CDR3 is TGTGCCAGCAGCTTAAATTCGGACAGGCCCACTGGAGCTTTCTTT. It translates to CASSLNSDRPTGAFF.

The chain joins TRBV15 to TRBJ2-6, with TRBD2 as a possible D gene (7 bases). Germline-derived CDR1 and CDR2 are LNHNV and YYDKDF (reference sequence). Between the trimmed V and J ends, which lost 6 bases and 0 bases, there was a span of 15 bases. This CDR3 is built from 17 residues. The CDR3 spells CATRVGGAYSGANVLTF. The DNA of the CDR3 is TGTGCCACCAGAGTGGGGGGGGCTTACTCTGGGGCCAACGTCCTGACTTTC.

This clone was detected only once. The chain links TRBV5-1 to TRBJ1-2, with TRBD1 as a possible D gene (5 bases). The germline V gene encodes CDR1 SGHRS and CDR2 YFSETQ. Trimming took off 5 bases at V and 2 bases at J, with 16 bases between the two ends. The CDR3 runs 15 residues. As DNA, the CDR3 is TGCGCCAGCAGTGGCGAGGAGGGGAGCAACTATGGCTACACCTTC. Its translation is CASSGEEGSNYGYTF. The full variable domain, completed using reference TRBV5-1 and TRBJ1-2, is KAGVTQTPRYLIKTRGQQVTLSCSPISGHRSVSWYQQTPGQGLQFLFEYFSETQRNKGNFPGRFSGRQFSNSRSEMNVSTLELGDSALYLCASSGEEGSNYGYTFGSGTRLTVV.

In its sample, this clone was seen a few times. V is TRBV5-4 and J is TRBJ1-5; 8 bases fit TRBD1. The CDR3 sequence is 14 residues long. J lost 6 bases, V lost 3 bases, and 5 bases had no gene match. The V gene's germline CDR1 is SGHNT and CDR2 YYREEE (reference sequence). CDR3 bases: TGTGCCAGCAGCTCCGGGACAGGAGGTCAGCCCCAGCATTTT. This gives the protein CASSSGTGGQPQHF.

The chain uses TRBV15 and TRBJ2-2, with 9 positions matching TRBD1. With 0 bases clipped from V and 8 bases from J, the junction kept 7 bases outside the gene matches. The CDR3 covers 16 residues. CDR1 is LNHNV and CDR2 is YYDKDF in the germline V gene (reference sequence). The CDR3 protein is CATSRDWDRVSGELFF. In nucleotides, the CDR3 is TGTGCCACCAGCAGAGATTGGGACAGGGTATCTGGGGAGCTGTTTTTT.

This clone appeared a single time. This chain connects TRBV6-6 to TRBJ1-4, with a possible D match to TRBD1 (5 bases). The V gene lost 6 bases and the J gene lost 4 bases, with 18 bases spanning the gap. Germline lookup yields CDR1 MNHNY and CDR2 SVGAGI (reference sequence). This CDR3 comprises 16 residues. The CDR3 sequence: CASSNSPTDLNEKLFF. CDR3 nucleotides: TGTGCCAGCAGCAACAGCCCGACAGATCTTAATGAAAAACTGTTTTTT.

The V gene is TRBV11-3, the J gene TRBJ2-2; D not certain. The CDR3 consists of 13 residues. Germline V lookup: CDR1 SGHNT, CDR2 YENEEA. Trimming stripped 5 bases from V and 6 bases from J, with 10 bases between. CDR3 amino acids: CASSIGTPGELFF. In DNA, the CDR3 is TGTGCCAGCAGCATAGGAACTCCCGGGGAGCTGTTTTTT.

The CDR3 region has the DNA TGTGCCAGCAGCCGCGGGCACAGCTCCTATAATTCACCCCTCCACTTT. Protein: CASSRGHSSYNSPLHF. This chain uses TRBV11-2 with TRBJ1-6; no firm D call. Per the germline V gene, CDR1 is SGHAT and CDR2 is FQNNGV. The CDR3 is made up of 16 amino acids. The V end was cut by 5 bases, the J end by 0 bases, with 11 bases between.

V usage is TRBV28 and J usage is TRBJ1-3; no clear D. Germline V CDR1 and CDR2: MDHEN, SYDVKM. Between the trimmed V and J ends, which lost 4 bases and 1 base, there was a span of 8 bases. The CDR3 runs 14 residues. CDR3 amino acids: CASSYVSSGNTIYF. The CDR3 nucleotides read TGTGCCAGCAGTTATGTCTCTTCTGGAAACACCATATATTTT.

The chain joins TRBV29-1 to TRBJ1-2; D ambiguous. Looked up from germline, CDR1 is SQVTM and CDR2 is ANQGSEA. The germline V and J ends were trimmed by 4 bases and 6 bases, with 6 bases remaining between them. The CDR3 runs to 10 residues. CDR3 sequence: CSVGGDGYTF. DNA of the CDR3: TGCAGCGTTGGAGGAGATGGCTACACCTTC. Based on the CDR3 plus reference TRBV29-1 and TRBJ1-2, the full variable domain is SAVISQKPSRDICQRGTSLTIQCQVDSQVTMMFWYRQQPGQSLTLIATANQGSEATYESGFVIDKFPISRPNLTFSTLTVSNMSPEDSSIYLCSVGGDGYTFGSGTRLTVV.

This CDR3 reads CASSSRGNTIYF. CDR3 nucleotides: TGTGCCAGCAGTTCCAGGGGAAACACCATATATTTT. V gene TRBV2 combines with J gene TRBJ1-3, with D unresolved. Germline V gene lookup returns CDR1 SNHLY and CDR2 FYNNEI. Trimming removed 5 bases at V and 4 bases at J, with 6 bases between. The CDR3 is 12 amino acids.

The chain recombines TRBV7-2 with TRBJ2-3, with D hard to call. CDR3 length: 15 amino acids. Germline assignment: CDR1 SGHTA and CDR2 FQGNSA. Trimming cost V 5 bases and J 6 bases, with 18 bases left between them. The CDR3 is CASSPRLPPGDTQYF. CDR3 nucleotide sequence: TGTGCCAGCAGCCCCCGGCTGCCTCCCGGGGATACGCAGTATTTT.

This chain links TRBV5-6 with TRBJ2-4, with 8 bases matching TRBD1. The CDR3 totals 13 residues. The trim removed 4 bases at V and 4 bases at J, leaving 1 base unmatched. Germline-derived CDR1 and CDR2 are SGHDT and YYEEEE. CDR3 loop: CASSDRGKNIQYF. The CDR3 DNA follows: TGTGCCAGCAGCGACAGGGGAAAAAACATTCAGTACTTC.

This chain joins TRBV4-3 and TRBJ2-5; D gene uncertain. Trimming left V 0 bases short and J 1 base short, with 3 bases between. Germline CDR1 and CDR2: LGHNA and YSLEER. The CDR3 is 13 residues long. Here the CDR3 reads CASSQDSQETQYF. The CDR3 coding sequence is TGCGCCAGCAGCCAAGACAGCCAAGAGACCCAGTACTTC.

The chain couples TRBV7-2 to TRBJ2-1, with unresolved D. The germline V gene has CDR1 SGHTA and CDR2 FQGNSA. Trimming stripped 1 base from V and 4 bases from J, with 5 bases between. The CDR3 sequence is 13 residues long. The CDR3 DNA follows: TGTGCCAGCAGCTTAGTCACTTACAATGAGCAGTTCTTC. Residues: CASSLVTYNEQFF.

Turning to this clone: At one boundary the junction diverges from the germline segment, which might be a read error. Other DNA sequences within the sample encode an identical CDR3. The chain has TRBV6-5 and TRBJ2-7; tentative D call: TRBD2 (5 bases). CDR1 is MNHEY, CDR2 SVGAGI, per germline. CDR3 length equals 12 residues. CDR3 bases: TGTGCCAGCACCCACGGAGGTGGTGAGCAGTACTTT. Its protein product is CASTHGGGEQYF.

The gene calls are TRBV6-5 and TRBJ1-1; D uncertain. V dropped 5 bases and J dropped 8 bases, with 15 bases sitting between them. Germline V lookup: CDR1 MNHEY, CDR2 SVGAGI. This CDR3 has 13 residues. The CDR3 protein is CASSPPGSGEAFF. CDR3 in DNA: TGTGCCAGCAGTCCCCCGGGAAGTGGGGAAGCTTTCTTT.

The gene calls are TRBV10-1 and TRBJ1-1; weak D call: TRBD1 (6 bases). The CDR3 spans 12 residues. V was trimmed by 9 bases and J by 4 bases, leaving 12 bases between them. Germline V gene sequence: CDR1 WNHNN, CDR2 SYGVQD (reference sequence). This chain's CDR3 is CASNRVTTEAFF. The CDR3 bases are TGCGCCAGTAACAGGGTTACCACTGAAGCTTTCTTT.

The rearrangement joins TRBV5-1 to TRBJ2-7; TRBD2 aligns across 7 bases. Germline V gene sequence: CDR1 SGHRS, CDR2 YFSETQ. The CDR3 sequence is 16 residues long. J lost 2 bases, V lost 0 bases, and 8 bases had no gene match. CDR3 DNA: TGCGCCAGCAGCTTGGTGCTAGCGGCGTTACCCTACGAGCAGTACTTC. Amino acids: CASSLVLAALPYEQYF.